This T cell receptor (beta chain) is drawn from a study of post-analysis software for immune sequencing data. Study conclusions and caveats: The study found significantly lower normalized Chao1 diversity in multiple sclerosis patients than in controls. Compared with controls, patients had more of 4 or 5 TRBV segments, including TRBV5-6, TRBV5-1 and TRBV20-1.

A remark on this clonotype: Its antigen is not identified.

This CDR3 spans 13 amino acids. CDR1 and CDR2 from the germline V gene are LGHNT and FRNRAP. V shed 3 bases and J shed 3 bases, with 8 bases lying between them. Unique-molecular-identifier-tagged TCR beta cDNA libraries were used. TCRdb reprocessed the PCR reads via MiXCR and lists one record per CDR3 protein. The sample includes around 500,000 distinct CDR3 sequences, less than 40% of them seen just once. The specimen was blood. The chain joins TRBV12-5 to TRBJ1-1; TRBD1 is a possible D gene (5 bases). This TCR came from a girl aged 2-17 years with multiple sclerosis. The CDR3 sequence is CASGFGDYTEAFF. Here the CDR3 DNA reads TGTGCTAGTGGTTTCGGGGACTACACTGAAGCTTTCTTT.